These 29 T cell receptor beta chains were all obtained from the same sample, sequenced in a study of blood T cell dynamics during melanoma immunotherapy. Stated time point: week 3, after first cycle of checkpoint inhibitor. Clones were read by immunoSEQ multiplex PCR, and TCRdb kept only the in-frame ones, dropping some. The table lists about 28,000 clones, 65% to 85% of them singletons. This specimen consisted of blood, obtained from a patient treated with checkpoint blockade. These receptors were obtained from a human donor with melanoma.

The chain joins TRBV29-1 to TRBJ1-2; D uncertain. CDR1 and CDR2 from the germline V gene are SQVTM and ANQGSEA. The CDR3 extends over 12 amino acids. V was shortened by 2 bases and J by 7 bases, with 11 bases between the two germline ends. The CDR3 sequence: CSVESGFGGYTF. The CDR3 coding sequence is TGCAGCGTTGAATCGGGGTTTGGTGGCTACACCTTC.

The chain combines TRBV28 with TRBJ2-1; the D is unclear. CDR3 length equals 12 residues. Germline V gene data show CDR1 as MDHEN and CDR2 as SYDVKM. Trimming left V 6 bases short and J 5 bases short, with 8 bases between. CDR3 bases: TGTGCCAGCAGAACGCTCCACAATGAGCAGTTCTTC. This sequence encodes CASRTLHNEQFF.

CDR3 amino acids: CASSQEEAFGTQYF. The CDR3 DNA reads as TGTGCCAGCAGCCAAGAGGAAGCGTTCGGGACCCAGTACTTC. The chain employs TRBV4-2 and TRBJ2-5; D is unclear. Germline loops: CDR1 LGHNA, CDR2 YNFKEQ. CDR3 size: 14 residues. V dropped 0 bases and J dropped 7 bases, with 12 bases sitting between them.

J is TRBJ2-7 and V is TRBV6-1; TRBD1 or TRBD2 may be the D gene (5 bases each). The V gene's germline CDR1 is MNHNS and CDR2 SASEGT. V lost 4 bases, J lost 3 bases, and 16 bases lay in between. The CDR3 has 15 residues. CDR3 nucleotide sequence: TGTGCCAGCAGTGGAGGGGCCGATCGTTACTACGAGCAGTACTTC. Protein sequence: CASSGGADRYYEQYF.

There are a few counts of this clone. The gene calls are TRBV5-8 and TRBJ1-5; D is unresolved. Germline V gene data show CDR1 as SGHTS and CDR2 as YDEGEE. The V gene lost 2 bases and the J gene lost 0 bases, with 12 bases spanning the gap. The CDR3 is 16 residues long. As DNA, the CDR3 is TGTGCCAGCAGCTTCTCCATTGGTCATAGCAATCAGCCCCAGCATTTT. It specifies CASSFSIGHSNQPQHF.

This clone was seen just once. The chain employs TRBV4-3 and TRBJ1-4, with D tentatively TRBD1 (6 bases). With 1 base removed from V and 8 bases from J, the gap between germline ends came to 14 bases. From germline, CDR1 is LGHNA and CDR2 YSLEER. The CDR3 is 15 amino acids. The CDR3 coding sequence is TGCGCCAGCAGCCAAGGCAACAGGGAGGGAGAAAAACTGTTTTTT. This codes for CASSQGNREGEKLFF.

This clone was counted between two and nine times. This chain links TRBV28 with TRBJ2-5; D assignment may be TRBD1 or TRBD2 (5 bases each). This CDR3 comprises 15 residues. CDR1 and CDR2 from the germline V gene are MDHEN and SYDVKM. With 4 bases removed from V and 2 bases from J, the gap between germline ends came to 14 bases. The CDR3 DNA reads TGTGCCAGCAGTTACGCCGGGGCAGGTCAAGAGACCCAGTACTTC. Its protein is CASSYAGAGQETQYF. The variable domain in full, with the rest retrieved from reference TRBV28 and TRBJ2-5, is DVKVTQSSRYLVKRTGEKVFLECVQDMDHENMFWYRQDPGLGLRLIYFSYDVKMKEKGDIPEGYSVSREKKERFSLILESASTNQTSMYLCASSYAGAGQETQYFGPGTRLLVL.

The rearrangement joins TRBV7-9 to TRBJ1-3; TRBD1 agrees at 9 bases. The length of the CDR3 is 16 residues. The germline CDR1 and CDR2 sequences are SEHNR and FQNEAQ (reference sequence). V lost 5 bases and J lost 5; bases outside the gene matches: 10. DNA for the CDR3: TGTGCCAGCAGCGCCAGACAGGACAGGGGCAGAAACACCATATATTTT. As protein: CASSARQDRGRNTIYF.

The CDR3 sequence is CASSGFGTDTQYF. The CDR3, as DNA: TGTGCCAGCAGCGGTTTCGGCACAGATACGCAGTATTTT. The chain joins TRBV7-9 to TRBJ2-3; D uncertain. V was cut by 5 bases and J by 1 base, with 7 bases left in between. The CDR3 is 13 amino acids. Looked up from germline, CDR1 is SEHNR and CDR2 is FQNEAQ (reference sequence).

The chain uses TRBV29-1 and TRBJ1-2; D remains unclear. Germline V CDR1 and CDR2: SQVTM, ANQGSEA. Trimming cost V 4 bases and J 4 bases, with 10 bases left between them. The CDR3 is 12 residues long. This chain's CDR3 is CSVVSDSYGYTF. The CDR3 DNA follows: TGCAGCGTTGTATCAGATTCCTATGGCTACACCTTC.

The chain couples TRBV5-8 to TRBJ1-5, with D tentatively TRBD1 (5 bases). The CDR3 totals 15 residues. V was shortened by 5 bases and J by 4 bases, with 16 bases between the two germline ends. From germline, CDR1 is SGHTS and CDR2 YDEGEE. The CDR3 here is CASSRRQNLNQPQHF. The CDR3 DNA follows: TGTGCCAGCAGTCGCCGACAGAACTTAAATCAGCCCCAGCATTTT.

This clone was seen only once. The V call is TRBV4-1, the J call TRBJ2-5; D may be TRBD2 (5 bases). Trimming cost V 1 base and J 5 bases, with 11 bases left between them. Germline V gene lookup returns CDR1 MGHRA and CDR2 YSYEKL. The CDR3 is made up of 14 amino acids. CDR3 sequence: CASSQASGGETQYF. In DNA, the CDR3 is TGCGCCAGCAGCCAAGCTAGTGGAGGCGAGACCCAGTACTTC.

The sample holds a few counts of this clone. In nucleotides, the CDR3 is TGCAGCGTTGAAGGACAGGCCGGGGGTGGCTACACCTTC. It is translated as CSVEGQAGGGYTF. The chain couples TRBV29-1 to TRBJ1-2, with D possibly matching TRBD1 (6 bases). CDR1 and CDR2 (germline): SQVTM, ANQGSEA. Trimming removed 1 base at V and 7 bases at J, with 13 bases between. This CDR3 contains 13 residues.

The chain combines TRBV6-5 with TRBJ2-4; 7 positions agree with TRBD2. The CDR3 is made up of 13 amino acids. Germline V CDR1 and CDR2: MNHEY, SVGAGI. V gave up 2 bases and J gave up 7 bases; unmatched junction bases: 2. The CDR3 nucleotides read TGTGCCAGCAGTTACAGGGAGGGGAACATTCAGTACTTC. Its protein is CASSYREGNIQYF.

The rearrangement uses TRBV28 and TRBJ2-2, with D possibly being TRBD1 (6 bases). This CDR3 contains 14 residues. Trimming pared 1 base from V and 8 bases from J, leaving 11 bases between. Germline V gene lookup returns CDR1 MDHEN and CDR2 SYDVKM. The CDR3 DNA is TGTGCCAGCAGTTTATCGACAGGTTCTGGGGAGCTGTTTTTT. Its translation: CASSLSTGSGELFF. The whole variable domain, filled in from reference TRBV28 and TRBJ2-2, reads DVKVTQSSRYLVKRTGEKVFLECVQDMDHENMFWYRQDPGLGLRLIYFSYDVKMKEKGDIPEGYSVSREKKERFSLILESASTNQTSMYLCASSLSTGSGELFFGEGSRLTVL.

Only a few counts were recorded for this clone. The chain uses TRBV4-1 and TRBJ2-7; D is perhaps TRBD1 or TRBD2 (5 bases each). V gave up 0 bases and J gave up 1 base, with 13 bases separating them. The germline V gene has CDR1 MGHRA and CDR2 YSYEKL. This CDR3 has 16 residues. CDR3 in amino acids: CASSQERGRLSYEQYF. The CDR3 DNA is TGCGCCAGCAGCCAAGAACGGGGACGGCTGTCCTACGAGCAGTACTTC.

This chain uses TRBV6-5 with TRBJ1-1, with 8 bases aligning to TRBD1. With 2 bases clipped from V and 4 bases from J, the junction kept 3 bases outside the gene matches. Germline CDR1 reads MNHEY; CDR2 reads SVGAGI. CDR3 size: 14 residues. CDR3 bases: TGTGCCAGCAGTTACCGGACAGGGCTCACTGAAGCTTTCTTT. Translated: CASSYRTGLTEAFF.

The chain joins TRBV5-4 to TRBJ2-2; D tentatively fits TRBD1 or TRBD2 (6 bases each). The length of the CDR3 is 13 residues. Trimming pared 1 base from V and 9 bases from J, leaving 10 bases between. Per the germline V gene, CDR1 is SGHNT and CDR2 is YYREEE (reference sequence). The DNA for the CDR3 is TGTGCCAGCAGCTTGAGTGGGGGGCGGGAGCTGTTTTTT. This translates into CASSLSGGRELFF.

The chain combines TRBV28 with TRBJ2-2, with unresolved D. V was cut by 7 bases and J by 3 bases, with 12 bases left in between. The CDR3 is 14 residues long. CDR1 is MDHEN and CDR2 is SYDVKM in the germline V gene. This CDR3 is CASNPGSYTGELFF. CDR3 DNA: TGTGCCAGCAATCCCGGATCGTACACCGGGGAGCTGTTTTTT.

This chain joins TRBV4-2 and TRBJ2-1; 11 nucleotides line up with TRBD2. Trimming took 7 bases from V and 7 from J; bases not matched to a gene: 9. CDR3 length equals 15 residues. Per the germline V gene, CDR1 is LGHNA and CDR2 is YNFKEQ. The CDR3 region is CASTWGLADTNEQFF. CDR3 coding DNA: TGTGCCAGCACCTGGGGACTAGCGGACACAAATGAGCAGTTCTTC.

This chain connects TRBV19 to TRBJ1-1; D is unresolved. Trimming left V 4 bases short and J 0 bases short, with 6 bases between. Germline CDR1 reads LNHDA; CDR2 reads SQIVND (reference sequence). The CDR3 is made up of 13 amino acids. CDR3 sequence (DNA): TGTGCCAGTAGTAACAGTATGAACACTGAAGCTTTCTTT. Protein: CASSNSMNTEAFF.

CDR3 region: CASRPTSGPYGEQFF. Here the CDR3 DNA reads TGTGCCAGCAGGCCAACTAGCGGCCCTTACGGTGAGCAGTTCTTC. The V and J genes are TRBV2 and TRBJ2-1; 8 nucleotides match TRBD2. The CDR3 runs 15 residues. The germline V gene has CDR1 SNHLY and CDR2 FYNNEI. Trimming at V came to 6 bases and at J to 9 bases, leaving 13 bases not matched to a gene.

The J gene is TRBJ1-1, the V gene TRBV6-6; 8 bases agree with TRBD1. Looked up from germline, CDR1 is MNHNY and CDR2 is SVGAGI (reference sequence). J lost 9 bases, V lost 6 bases, and 9 bases had no gene match. The CDR3 length is 13 residues. The CDR3 sequence is CASSPQGERQAFF. CDR3 DNA sequence: TGTGCCAGCAGCCCACAGGGGGAGAGGCAAGCTTTCTTT.

The CDR3 here is CASKQGGGGGYTF. CDR3 nucleotide sequence: TGTGCCAGCAAGCAGGGGGGAGGAGGCGGCTACACCTTC. This sequence joins TRBV27 and TRBJ1-2; the match to TRBD1 covers 7 bases. Germline lookup yields CDR1 MNHEY and CDR2 SMNVEV (reference sequence). The CDR3 runs 13 residues. V was pared by 7 bases and J by 8 bases, with 10 bases of the junction left unmatched.

This chain uses TRBV29-1 with TRBJ1-4, with a weak D call TRBD1 (5 bases). Germline CDR1 SQVTM, CDR2 ANQGSEA. The CDR3 has 14 residues. V lost 4 bases, J lost 8 bases, and 17 bases lay in between. The CDR3 is CSVVPSREEEKLFF. DNA for the CDR3: TGCAGCGTTGTCCCCTCCAGGGAGGAGGAAAAACTGTTTTTT. The full variable domain, rest sourced from reference TRBV29-1 and TRBJ1-4, is SAVISQKPSRDICQRGTSLTIQCQVDSQVTMMFWYRQQPGQSLTLIATANQGSEATYESGFVIDKFPISRPNLTFSTLTVSNMSPEDSSIYLCSVVPSREEEKLFFGSGTQLSVL.

The rearrangement uses TRBV6-5 and TRBJ2-7; tentative D call: TRBD1 (5 bases). V dropped 3 bases and J dropped 0 bases, with 9 bases sitting between them. The CDR3 totals 14 residues. Germline lookup yields CDR1 MNHEY and CDR2 SVGAGI. CDR3 region: CASSYDGASYEQYF. The CDR3 region has the DNA TGTGCCAGCAGTTATGATGGGGCCTCCTACGAGCAGTACTTC.

The rearrangement uses TRBV7-6 and TRBJ1-1; possible D gene TRBD1, 6 bases. The CDR3 runs 16 residues. Trimming shortened V by 5 bases and J by 7 bases, and 23 bases separated the two germline ends. Germline lookup yields CDR1 SGHVS and CDR2 FNYEAQ. The CDR3 bases are TGTGCCAGCAGCCCGGGGGGCAGGGTCCCCTTTGATGAAGCTTTCTTT. Protein sequence: CASSPGGRVPFDEAFF.

A single count supports this clone. In DNA form, the CDR3 reads TGTGCCAGCAGCCGGGCGGGGGGCATGAACACTGAAGCTTTCTTT. Amino acid sequence: CASSRAGGMNTEAFF. The genes are TRBV11-2 and TRBJ1-1; maybe TRBD1 (6 bases). CDR3 length: 15 residues. CDR1 and CDR2 from the germline V gene are SGHAT and FQNNGV. The germline V and J ends were trimmed by 5 bases and 0 bases, with 13 bases remaining between them.

The V and J genes are TRBV5-1 and TRBJ1-2; D is perhaps TRBD1 (5 bases). Germline CDR1 and CDR2: SGHRS and YFSETQ. The CDR3 has 15 residues. Trimming left V 0 bases short and J 4 bases short, with 13 bases between. The CDR3 coding sequence is TGCGCCAGCAGCTTGGCTGGGGGAGCTGGCTATGGCTACACCTTC. Protein product: CASSLAGGAGYGYTF. Supplemented by reference TRBV5-1 and TRBJ1-2, the full variable domain reads KAGVTQTPRYLIKTRGQQVTLSCSPISGHRSVSWYQQTPGQGLQFLFEYFSETQRNKGNFPGRFSGRQFSNSRSEMNVSTLELGDSALYLCASSLAGGAGYGYTFGSGTRLTVV.